This is a list of T cell receptor beta chains from one sample in a study of cytomegalovirus exposure and HLA in healthy donors. The protocol was immunoSEQ multiplex PCR, while the TCRdb copy is restricted to in-frame clones and leaves out a portion. The sample lists under 250,000 clones; 78% were seen once. The sequencing input was PBMCs. Receptor source: a male donor in good health and CMV-seronegative. Each CDR3 is given with its conserved first and last residue. The D gene is left open where the match is weak. Not every row has a clone size; where given, it reads once, few, many or a size class.

.,.,TRBV21-1,TRBJ2-7,10,CASTQYEQYF,TGTGCCAGCACCCAATACGAGCAGTACTTC
.,.,TRBV29-1,TRBJ2-5,18,CSFFDLKGAKRGSETQYF,TGCAGCTTTTTCGACCTGAAGGGAGCGAAGAGAGGGTCCGAGACCCAGTACTTC
TRBD2,.,TRBV6-5,TRBJ2-7,15,CASSYLGLAVYEQYF,TGTGCCAGCAGTTACCTCGGACTAGCGGTTTACGAGCAGTACTTC
TRBD1,.,TRBV29-1,TRBJ2-3,13,CSVGQGTADTQYF,TGCAGCGTCGGACAGGGAACCGCAGATACGCAGTATTTT
TRBD1,.,TRBV6-1,TRBJ1-3,15,CVSSEAQGVGNTIYF,TGTGTCAGCAGTGAAGCGCAGGGGGTTGGAAACACCATATATTTT
TRBD2,once,TRBV5-6,TRBJ2-5,14,CASSWVAGEETQYF,TGTGCCAGCAGCTGGGTAGCGGGAGAAGAGACCCAGTACTTC
TRBD1,.,TRBV5-1,TRBJ2-3,14,CASSWTGGADTQYF,TGCGCCAGCAGCTGGACAGGGGGCGCAGATACGCAGTATTTT
TRBD2,.,TRBV5-1,TRBJ2-7,15,CASSSGLAGPYEQYF,TGCGCCAGCAGTTCGGGACTAGCGGGACCTTACGAGCAGTACTTC
TRBD2,.,TRBV7-2,TRBJ2-1,18,CASSLGGLGGSSYNEQFF,TGTGCCAGCAGCTTAGGGGGTTTAGGCGGGAGCTCCTACAATGAGCAGTTCTTC
TRBD1,.,TRBV27,TRBJ1-1,16,CASSSRTGTLPTEAFF,TGTGCCAGCAGTTCCCGGACAGGGACCTTGCCCACTGAAGCTTTCTTT
.,.,TRBV6-1,TRBJ2-2,15,CASRTGTTNTGELFF,TGTGCCAGCAGGACCGGGACAACGAACACCGGGGAGCTGTTTTTT
.,once,TRBV4-2,TRBJ2-1,14,CASSPGLSSNEQFF,TGTGCCAGCAGCCCTGGACTAAGTTCAAATGAGCAGTTCTTC
.,.,TRBV4-1,TRBJ2-3,18,CASSQLDLGFTRTDTQYF,TGCGCCAGCAGCCAGCTGGACTTGGGCTTCACCCGCACAGATACGCAGTATTTT
.,.,TRBV7-9,TRBJ2-5,14,CASSLGVGGETQYF,TGTGCCAGCAGCTTGGGAGTGGGTGGAGAGACCCAGTACTTC
.,once,TRBV28,TRBJ1-4,14,CASSLWSTNEKLFF,TGTGCCAGCAGTTTATGGAGTACTAATGAAAAACTGTTTTTT
.,.,TRBV2,TRBJ2-1,15,CASRLQVRANNEQFF,TGTGCCAGCAGACTGCAAGTGAGGGCTAACAATGAGCAGTTCTTC
.,.,TRBV5-1,TRBJ2-7,13,CASRLTPAHEQYF,TGCGCCAGCAGACTAACACCTGCCCACGAGCAGTACTTC
TRBD1,.,TRBV15,TRBJ1-4,16,CATSRGDRGKGEKLFF,TGTGCCACCAGCCGAGGGGACAGGGGGAAGGGTGAAAAACTGTTTTTT
TRBD1,.,TRBV19,TRBJ2-7,11,CASAGGDEQYF,TGTGCCAGTGCAGGGGGCGACGAGCAGTACTTC
.,.,TRBV6-1,TRBJ2-5,15,CASSGLGGAPETQYF,TGTGCCAGCAGTGGTCTCGGGGGAGCGCCAGAGACCCAGTACTTC
TRBD1,.,TRBV2,TRBJ2-5,15,CASSDDGQGKETQYF,TGTGCCAGCAGCGACGACGGACAGGGAAAAGAGACCCAGTACTTC
.,.,TRBV6-5,TRBJ1-5,13,CASSLVREQPQHF,TGTGCCAGCAGTTTGGTCCGGGAACAGCCCCAGCATTTT
TRBD1,.,TRBV11-2,TRBJ1-5,15,CASSLGGQGAGPQHF,TGTGCCAGCAGCTTAGGGGGACAGGGAGCAGGGCCCCAGCATTTT
.,few,TRBV5-4,TRBJ1-1,13,CASSLGQIEIPFF,TGTGCCAGCAGCTTGGGACAAATTGAGATTCCTTTCTTT
TRBD1,.,TRBV6-6,TRBJ2-7,15,CASSYSGQDAYEQYF,TGTGCCAGCAGTTACTCAGGACAGGATGCCTACGAGCAGTACTTC
TRBD2,few,TRBV5-1,TRBJ2-3,14,CASSLRTSLDTQYF,TGCGCCAGCAGCTTGAGGACTAGCTTAGATACGCAGTATTTT
TRBD1,.,TRBV4-2,TRBJ2-5,15,CASSLFGTAEETQYF,TGTGCCAGCAGCCTGTTCGGGACAGCTGAAGAGACCCAGTACTTC
.,.,TRBV18,TRBJ2-4,15,CASSPRRDGQAIQYF,TGTGCCAGCTCACCACGGAGGGACGGCCAGGCCATTCAGTACTTC
.,few,TRBV5-6,TRBJ1-5,13,CASSPGTGGPQHF,TGTGCCAGCAGCCCCGGGACCGGGGGGCCCCAGCATTTT
TRBD1,.,TRBV19,TRBJ2-7,15,CASSISGQGAYEQYF,TGTGCCAGTAGTATAAGCGGCCAGGGGGCCTACGAGCAGTACTTC
TRBD2,.,TRBV5-1,TRBJ2-1,15,CASSRATSGDNEQFF,TGCGCCAGCAGCCGAGCTACTAGCGGAGACAATGAGCAGTTCTTC
TRBD2,.,TRBV6-5,TRBJ2-1,15,CASSYGLAGDNEQFF,TGTGCCAGCAGTTACGGACTAGCGGGAGATAATGAGCAGTTCTTC
.,.,TRBV4-1,TRBJ2-7,15,CASSHPDGQTYEQYF,TGCGCCAGCAGCCATCCCGACGGACAGACCTACGAGCAGTACTTC
.,.,TRBV6-5,TRBJ2-4,14,CASSDWAGGNIQYF,TGTGCCAGCAGTGATTGGGCCGGAGGGAACATTCAGTACTTC
TRBD2,.,TRBV5-4,TRBJ2-4,16,CASSSPLAGVTNIQYF,TGTGCCAGCAGCTCGCCTCTAGCGGGAGTAACAAACATTCAGTACTTC
TRBD1,.,TRBV19,TRBJ1-5,15,CASSTRRQGGQPQHF,TGTGCCAGTAGTACCCGAAGACAGGGCGGTCAGCCCCAGCATTTT
.,.,TRBV7-2,TRBJ1-2,14,CASTSLRAPYGYTF,TGTGCCAGCACCTCCCTGCGGGCTCCCTATGGCTACACCTTC
TRBD1,.,TRBV5-4,TRBJ1-2,12,CASGGTGNGYTF,TGTGCCAGCGGCGGGACAGGGAATGGCTACACCTTC
TRBD1,.,TRBV15,TRBJ2-7,15,CATSRVQGAAYEQYF,TGTGCCACCAGCAGAGTGCAGGGGGCCGCCTACGAGCAGTACTTC
TRBD2,.,TRBV6-1,TRBJ2-7,19,CASSEAPQSLAGVSYEQYF,TGTGCCAGCAGTGAAGCGCCACAGTCACTAGCGGGAGTCTCCTACGAGCAGTACTTC
.,.,TRBV11-1,TRBJ2-1,11,CASSQDNEQFF,TGTGCCAGCAGCCAGGATAATGAGCAGTTCTTC
TRBD1,few,TRBV4-2,TRBJ2-2,19,CASSHPGQGPEGGTGELFF,TGTGCCAGCAGCCATCCGGGACAGGGCCCAGAAGGGGGGACCGGGGAGCTGTTTTTT
TRBD1,.,TRBV27,TRBJ1-2,14,CASSLTGGFYGYTF,TGTGCCAGCAGTTTAACAGGGGGCTTCTATGGCTACACCTTC
.,.,TRBV7-9,TRBJ2-3,13,CSSSLIGADTQYF,TGTTCCAGCAGCTTGATCGGTGCAGATACGCAGTATTTT